These T cell receptor beta chains were read from a single sample in a study of shared T cell receptors in the human thymus. Sequencing was performed with immunoSEQ multiplex PCR; in TCRdb, only in-frame clones are kept and a portion is missing. The sample shows 72,000 or so clones, 90% to 95% of them seen only once. The sample consisted of thymocytes. These receptors came from a human donor. Each CDR3 is given with its conserved first and last residue. Each record gives: clone size, J gene, V gene, D gene, CDR3 protein, CDR3 DNA. D genes are given only for firm matches. The size of a clone is reported for some rows only, either as once, few or many, or as a class for expanded clones.

- TRBJ1-5 TRBV29-1 TRBD1 CSLDPDRGVNQPQHF TGCAGCCTCGACCCCGACAGGGGGGTCAATCAGCCCCAGCATTTT
- TRBJ2-7 TRBV5-6 TRBD1 CASSLGTELGEEQYF TGTGCCAGCAGCTTAGGGACAGAGTTAGGCGAGGAGCAGTACTTC
- TRBJ2-7 TRBV28 - CASSLGRYEQYF TGTGCCAGCAGTTTAGGCCGCTACGAGCAGTACTTC
- TRBJ2-7 TRBV4-3 TRBD2 CASSHLAGGSYEQYF TGCGCCAGCAGCCACTTAGCGGGGGGCTCCTACGAGCAGTACTTC
- TRBJ2-1 TRBV6-4 TRBD2 CASSTGTSGNNEQFF TGTGCCAGCAGTACCGGGACTAGCGGTAACAATGAGCAGTTCTTC
- TRBJ2-5 TRBV4-3 TRBD2 CASSQGASGGSMGEETQYF TGCGCCAGCAGCCAAGGGGCAAGCGGGGGCTCAATGGGGGAAGAGACCCAGTACTTC
- TRBJ2-7 TRBV9 - CASSGGRSSDAEDNPYEQYF TGTGCCAGCAGCGGGGGGCGTTCGTCGGATGCGGAGGACAATCCCTACGAGCAGTACTTC
- TRBJ2-5 TRBV9 TRBD1 CASSGTGGEETQYF TGTGCCAGCAGCGGAACAGGGGGCGAAGAGACCCAGTACTTC
- TRBJ1-2 TRBV7-6 TRBD1 CASSARTGVHYGYTF TGTGCCAGCAGCGCTCGGACAGGGGTTCACTATGGCTACACCTTC
once TRBJ1-4 TRBV2 - CASRDYIRTARGTNEKLFF TGTGCCAGCAGGGACTATATTAGGACAGCTCGCGGAACTAATGAAAAACTGTTTTTT
- TRBJ1-1 TRBV5-3 - CAVQAGWSNTEAFF TGTGCCGTGCAGGCCGGCTGGTCTAACACTGAAGCTTTCTTT
once TRBJ2-3 TRBV10-3 TRBD2 CAISLTSGGAWDTQYF TGTGCCATCAGCCTGACTAGCGGGGGGGCGTGGGATACGCAGTATTTT
- TRBJ2-2 TRBV2 - CASSEEVWTGELFF TGTGCCAGCAGTGAGGAGGTTTGGACCGGGGAGCTGTTTTTT
- TRBJ2-3 TRBV4-2 TRBD2 CASSQTTSGGLFPSTDTQYF TGTGCCAGCAGCCAGACGACTAGCGGGGGGCTATTCCCTAGCACAGATACGCAGTATTTT
- TRBJ2-7 TRBV6-1 - CASNRDSLYEQYF TGTGCCAGCAACCGGGACTCTTTATACGAGCAGTACTTC
- TRBJ2-3 TRBV29-1 TRBD2 CSVGMASGGDHTDTQYF TGCAGCGTTGGAATGGCTAGCGGGGGGGACCACACAGATACGCAGTATTTT
once TRBJ2-3 TRBV11-2 - CASSPFQGAGGSTDTQYF TGTGCCAGCAGCCCTTTCCAGGGGGCGGGGGGGAGCACAGATACGCAGTATTTT
- TRBJ1-5 TRBV27 - CASSLVSKDQPQHF TGTGCCAGCAGTTTAGTCAGTAAAGATCAGCCCCAGCATTTT
- TRBJ1-2 TRBV7-2 TRBD1 CASSSLQGAHYGYTF TGTGCCAGCAGCTCATTACAGGGGGCCCACTATGGCTACACCTTC
- TRBJ2-5 TRBV7-3 - CASSLNASQETQYF TGTGCCAGCAGCTTAAACGCTAGTCAAGAGACCCAGTACTTC
- TRBJ2-3 TRBV2 TRBD2 CASSARDYRTDTQYF TGTGCCAGCAGTGCCCGGGACTACCGCACAGATACGCAGTATTTT
- TRBJ2-7 TRBV6-1 TRBD1 CASSAIGQGAEEQYF TGTGCCAGCAGTGCGATCGGACAGGGGGCGGAGGAGCAGTACTTC
few TRBJ2-3 TRBV27 - CASSLIQVRSPSVDTQYF TGTGCCAGCAGTTTGATCCAGGTTAGGTCCCCTAGCGTTGATACGCAGTATTTT
- TRBJ2-5 TRBV7-9 TRBD2 CASSFFPRGWTQYF TGTGCCAGCAGCTTTTTTCCGCGGGGGTGGACCCAGTACTTC
- TRBJ1-6 TRBV4-1 - CASSHIRGKVNSPLHF TGCGCCAGCAGCCATATAAGGGGGAAGGTAAATTCACCCCTCCACTTT
- TRBJ2-2 TRBV9 - CASSVGPGYTGELFF TGTGCCAGCAGCGTAGGTCCGGGGTACACCGGGGAGCTGTTTTTT
- TRBJ1-5 TRBV6-5 - CASSPSEQGCQPQHF TGTGCCAGCAGTCCCTCAGAGCAGGGGTGCCAGCCCCAGCATTTT
- TRBJ2-5 TRBV7-2 TRBD2 CASSWGLAGGFRRGETQYF TGTGCCAGCAGCTGGGGACTAGCGGGGGGTTTCCGTAGGGGAGAGACCCAGTACTTC
- TRBJ1-5 TRBV7-9 - CASSHPWGRNDSNQPQHF TGTGCCAGCAGCCACCCCTGGGGGCGTAATGATAGCAATCAGCCCCAGCATTTT
- TRBJ1-1 TRBV6-1 - CASSEHGTGSTEAFF TGTGCCAGCAGTGAACATGGTACAGGGAGCACTGAAGCTTTCTTT
- TRBJ1-2 TRBV19 TRBD1 CASTKTGGAGYTF TGTGCCAGTACCAAGACAGGGGGCGCTGGCTACACCTTC
- TRBJ2-2 TRBV6-1 TRBD2 CASRGLAGPTGELFF TGTGCCAGCAGGGGACTAGCGGGGCCCACCGGGGAGCTGTTTTTT
- TRBJ2-6 TRBV7-2 - CASRRELPGANVLTF TGTGCCAGCAGACGTGAATTGCCTGGGGCCAACGTCCTGACTTTC
- TRBJ2-7 TRBV7-9 - CASMDYLVGSYEQYF TGTGCCAGCATGGACTACCTCGTAGGCTCCTACGAGCAGTACTTC
- TRBJ1-1 TRBV27 - CAACPKATEMNTEAFF TGTGCCGCCTGCCCTAAAGCGACGGAGATGAACACTGAAGCTTTCTTT
- TRBJ2-5 TRBV5-1 - CASTRGGVGFTETQYF TGCGCCAGCACCCGGGGTGGGGTCGGGTTTACAGAGACCCAGTACTTC